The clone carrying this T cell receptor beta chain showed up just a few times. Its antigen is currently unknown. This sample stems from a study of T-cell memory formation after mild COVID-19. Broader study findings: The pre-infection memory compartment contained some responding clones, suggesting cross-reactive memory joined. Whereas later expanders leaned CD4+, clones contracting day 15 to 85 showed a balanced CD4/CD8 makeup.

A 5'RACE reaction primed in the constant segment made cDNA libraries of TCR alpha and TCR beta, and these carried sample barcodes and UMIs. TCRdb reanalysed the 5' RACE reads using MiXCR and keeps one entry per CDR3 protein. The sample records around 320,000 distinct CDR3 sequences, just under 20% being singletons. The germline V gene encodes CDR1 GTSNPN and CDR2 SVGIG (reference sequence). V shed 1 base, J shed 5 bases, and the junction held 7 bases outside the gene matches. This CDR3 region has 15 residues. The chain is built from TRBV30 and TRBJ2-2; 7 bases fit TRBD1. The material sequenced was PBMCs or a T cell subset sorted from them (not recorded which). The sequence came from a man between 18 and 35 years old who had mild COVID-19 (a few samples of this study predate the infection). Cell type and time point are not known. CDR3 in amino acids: CAWSAPTGLTGELFF. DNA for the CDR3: TGTGCCTGGAGTGCGCCGACAGGGTTGACCGGGGAGCTGTTTTTT.